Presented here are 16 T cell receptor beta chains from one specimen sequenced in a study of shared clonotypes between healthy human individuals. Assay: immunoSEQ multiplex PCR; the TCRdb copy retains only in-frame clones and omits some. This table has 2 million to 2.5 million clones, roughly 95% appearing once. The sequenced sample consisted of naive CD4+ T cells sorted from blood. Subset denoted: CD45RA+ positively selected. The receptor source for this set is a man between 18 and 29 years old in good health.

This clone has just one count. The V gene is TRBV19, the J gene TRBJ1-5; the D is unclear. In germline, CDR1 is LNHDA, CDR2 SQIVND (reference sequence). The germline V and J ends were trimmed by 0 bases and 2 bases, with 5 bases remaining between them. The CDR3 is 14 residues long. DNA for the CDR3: TGTGCCAGTAGTATAGATCAGGGCAATCAGCCCCAGCATTTT. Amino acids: CASSIDQGNQPQHF.

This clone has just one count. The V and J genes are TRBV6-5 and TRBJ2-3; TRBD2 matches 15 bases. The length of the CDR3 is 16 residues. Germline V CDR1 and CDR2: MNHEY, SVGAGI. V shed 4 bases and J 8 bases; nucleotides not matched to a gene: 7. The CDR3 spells CASSSGTSGGYGTQYF. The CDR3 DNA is TGTGCCAGCAGTTCCGGGACTAGCGGGGGGTATGGTACGCAGTATTTT.

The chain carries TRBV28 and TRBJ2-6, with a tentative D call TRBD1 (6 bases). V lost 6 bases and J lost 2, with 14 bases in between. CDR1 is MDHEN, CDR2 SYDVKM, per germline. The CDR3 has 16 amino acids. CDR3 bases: TGTGCCAGCAGGACTCCCCAGGGGACTGGGGCCAACGTCCTGACTTTC. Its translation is CASRTPQGTGANVLTF.

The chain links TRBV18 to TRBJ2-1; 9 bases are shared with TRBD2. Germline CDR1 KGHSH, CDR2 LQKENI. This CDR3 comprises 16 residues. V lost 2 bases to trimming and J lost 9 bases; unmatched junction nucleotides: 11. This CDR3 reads CASSPSGGSKHTEQFF. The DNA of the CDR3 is TGTGCCAGCTCACCAAGCGGGGGGTCTAAACACACTGAGCAGTTCTTC.

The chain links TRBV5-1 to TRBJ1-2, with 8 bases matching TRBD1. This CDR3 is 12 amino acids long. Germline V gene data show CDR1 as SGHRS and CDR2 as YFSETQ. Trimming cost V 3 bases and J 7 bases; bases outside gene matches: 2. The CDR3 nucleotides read TGCGCCAGCAGCTGGGACAGGTCTGGCTACACCTTC. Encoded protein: CASSWDRSGYTF.

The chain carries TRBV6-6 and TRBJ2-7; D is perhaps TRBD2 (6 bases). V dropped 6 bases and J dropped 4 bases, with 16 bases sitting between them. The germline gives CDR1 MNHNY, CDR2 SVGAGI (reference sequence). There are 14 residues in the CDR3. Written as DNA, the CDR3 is TGTGCCAGCAGCCCCGGCGGGGTACGGTACGAGCAGTACTTC. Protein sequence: CASSPGGVRYEQYF.

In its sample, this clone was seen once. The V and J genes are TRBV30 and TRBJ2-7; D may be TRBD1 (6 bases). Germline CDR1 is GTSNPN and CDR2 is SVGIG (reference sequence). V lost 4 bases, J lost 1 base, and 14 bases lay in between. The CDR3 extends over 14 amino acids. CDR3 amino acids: CAWNGGQASYEQYF. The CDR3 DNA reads TGTGCCTGGAATGGGGGCCAGGCATCCTACGAGCAGTACTTC.

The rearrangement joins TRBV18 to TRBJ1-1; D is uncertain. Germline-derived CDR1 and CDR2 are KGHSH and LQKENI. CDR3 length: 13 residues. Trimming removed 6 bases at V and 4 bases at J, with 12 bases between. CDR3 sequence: CASSQEEGTEAFF. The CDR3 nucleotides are TGTGCCAGCTCCCAGGAAGAAGGCACTGAAGCTTTCTTT.

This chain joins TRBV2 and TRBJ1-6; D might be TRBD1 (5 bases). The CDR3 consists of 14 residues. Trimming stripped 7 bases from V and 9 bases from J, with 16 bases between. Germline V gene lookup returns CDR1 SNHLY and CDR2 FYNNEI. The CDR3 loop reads CASNGRGVGSPLHF. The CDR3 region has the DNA TGTGCCAGCAACGGAAGGGGTGTGGGTTCACCCCTCCACTTT. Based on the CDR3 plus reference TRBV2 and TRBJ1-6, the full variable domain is EPEVTQTPSHQVTQMGQEVILRCVPISNHLYFYWYRQILGQKVEFLVSFYNNEISEKSEIFDDQFSVERPDGSNFTLKIRSTKLEDSAMYFCASNGRGVGSPLHFGNGTRLTVT.

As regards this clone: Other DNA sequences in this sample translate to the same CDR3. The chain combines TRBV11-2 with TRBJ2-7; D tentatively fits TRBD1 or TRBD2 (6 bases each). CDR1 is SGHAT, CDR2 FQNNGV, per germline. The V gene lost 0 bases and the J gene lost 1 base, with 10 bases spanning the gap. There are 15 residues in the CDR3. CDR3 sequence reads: CASSLEGGKSYEQYF. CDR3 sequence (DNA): TGTGCCAGCAGCTTAGAGGGGGGCAAATCCTACGAGCAGTACTTC.

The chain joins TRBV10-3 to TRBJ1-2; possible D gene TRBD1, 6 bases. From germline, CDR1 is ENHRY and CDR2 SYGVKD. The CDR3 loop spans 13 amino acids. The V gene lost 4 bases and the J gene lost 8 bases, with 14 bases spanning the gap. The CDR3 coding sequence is TGTGCCATCAGTGTAAACAGGGAGAACGGCTACACCTTC. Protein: CAISVNRENGYTF.

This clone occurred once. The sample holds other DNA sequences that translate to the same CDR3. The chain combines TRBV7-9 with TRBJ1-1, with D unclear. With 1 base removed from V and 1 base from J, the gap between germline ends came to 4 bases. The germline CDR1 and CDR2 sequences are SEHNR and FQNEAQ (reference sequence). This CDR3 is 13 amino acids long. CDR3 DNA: TGTGCCAGCAGCTTAGAGCGGAACACTGAAGCTTTCTTT. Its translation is CASSLERNTEAFF.

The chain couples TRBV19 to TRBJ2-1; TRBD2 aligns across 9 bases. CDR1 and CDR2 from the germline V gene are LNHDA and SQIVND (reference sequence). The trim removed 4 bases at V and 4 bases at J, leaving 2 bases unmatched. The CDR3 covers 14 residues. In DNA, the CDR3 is TGTGCCAGTAGTACTAGCGGGACATACAATGAGCAGTTCTTC. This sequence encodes CASSTSGTYNEQFF.

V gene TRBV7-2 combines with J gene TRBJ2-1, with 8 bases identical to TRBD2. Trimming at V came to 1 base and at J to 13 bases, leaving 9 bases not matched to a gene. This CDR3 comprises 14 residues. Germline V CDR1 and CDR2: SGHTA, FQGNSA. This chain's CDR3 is CASSLEAGGPEQFF. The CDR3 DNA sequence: TGTGCCAGCAGCTTAGAGGCGGGAGGTCCCGAACAGTTCTTC.

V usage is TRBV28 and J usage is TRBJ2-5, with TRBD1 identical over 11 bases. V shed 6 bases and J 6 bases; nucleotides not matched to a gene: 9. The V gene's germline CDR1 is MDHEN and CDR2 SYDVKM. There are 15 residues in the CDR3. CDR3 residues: CASSGTGGNHQTQYF. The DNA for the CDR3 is TGTGCCAGCAGCGGGACAGGGGGGAACCATCAGACCCAGTACTTC.

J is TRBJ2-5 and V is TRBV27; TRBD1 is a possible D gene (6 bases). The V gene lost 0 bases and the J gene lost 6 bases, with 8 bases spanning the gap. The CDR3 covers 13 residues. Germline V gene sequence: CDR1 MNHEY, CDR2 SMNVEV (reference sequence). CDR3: CASSLSGAQTQYF. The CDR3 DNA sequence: TGTGCCAGCAGTTTATCGGGGGCCCAGACCCAGTACTTC.